This TCR beta chain is drawn from a study of technical replicates of blood from four donors. The CDR3 extends over 16 amino acids. J was trimmed by 7 bases and V by 0 bases; bases with no gene match: 6. The germline V gene has CDR1 SGHRS and CDR2 YFSETQ. Clones were sequenced by immunoSEQ multiplex PCR, and TCRdb holds only the in-frame ones, with some missing. The sample contains approximately 81,000 clones, 75% to 90% of which appear only once. Sequencing input: PBMCs. The origin of this receptor is a human donor in good health. Some clones in this sample may be carry-over from other donors' samples. The chain carries TRBV5-1 and TRBJ1-5; TRBD1 agrees at 11 bases. CDR3 protein: CASSLGPGQGGQPQHF. DNA for the CDR3: TGCGCCAGCAGCTTGGGACCGGGACAGGGGGGACAGCCCCAGCATTTT.